This TCR beta chain was obtained from a study of CD8 T cells in Susac syndrome. Study overall: When blood was drawn, the patients with Susac syndrome were therapy-naive, on corticosteroids, or on intravenous immunoglobulin alone.

Sequencing of TCR beta was undertaken in CD8+ and CD4+ T cells derived from blood. CDR3 length: 15 amino acids. Germline V CDR1 and CDR2: SGHRS, YFSETQ. The V and J ends lost 4 bases and 2 bases, in that order; junction bases with no gene match: 7. Study-wide results and limits: The authors acknowledged that the study's TCR sequencing and HLA analysis involved relatively few individuals.

With respect to this clonotype: Its antigen is still unknown.

Random hexamers primed reverse transcription of roughly 0.5 to 1 ug RNA. The authors amplified TCR beta CDR3 across 54 Vbeta and 13 Jbeta using immunoSEQ multiplex PCR. MiXCR, run by TCRdb on the immunoSEQ multiplex PCR reads, gives a single entry per CDR3 protein. In the table there are 100,000 or so distinct CDR3 sequences, over 90% of which are singletons. The receptor was derived from a human donor with Susac syndrome. J is TRBJ1-2 and V is TRBV5-1; 8 bases map to TRBD1. The sample consisted of CD4+ T cells from PBMCs. The CDR3 DNA is TGCGCCAGCAGCGTACTACAGGGGGGGAACTATGGCTACACCTTC. This translates into CASSVLQGGNYGYTF.